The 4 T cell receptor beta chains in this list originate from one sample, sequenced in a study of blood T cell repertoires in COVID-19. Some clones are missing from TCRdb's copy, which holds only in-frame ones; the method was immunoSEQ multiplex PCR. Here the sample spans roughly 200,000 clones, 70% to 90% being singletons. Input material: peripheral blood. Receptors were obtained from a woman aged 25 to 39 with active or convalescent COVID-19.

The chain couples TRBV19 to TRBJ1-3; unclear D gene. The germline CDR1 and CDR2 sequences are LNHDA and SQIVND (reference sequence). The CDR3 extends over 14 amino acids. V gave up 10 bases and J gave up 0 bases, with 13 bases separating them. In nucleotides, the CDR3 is TGTGCCACCAAGACGGGGAGCTCTGGAAACACCATATATTTT. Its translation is CATKTGSSGNTIYF.

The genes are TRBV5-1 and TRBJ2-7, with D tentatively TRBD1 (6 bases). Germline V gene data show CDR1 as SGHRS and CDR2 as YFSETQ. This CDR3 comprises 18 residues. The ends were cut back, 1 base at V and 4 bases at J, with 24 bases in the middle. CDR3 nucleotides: TGCGCCAGCAGCTTGTGGCCGACAGGCGATTCGACGTGGTACGAGCAGTACTTC. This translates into CASSLWPTGDSTWYEQYF.

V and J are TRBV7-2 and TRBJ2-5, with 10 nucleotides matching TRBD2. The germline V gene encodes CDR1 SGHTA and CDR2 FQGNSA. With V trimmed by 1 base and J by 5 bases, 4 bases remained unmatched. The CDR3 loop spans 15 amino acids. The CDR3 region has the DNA TGTGCCAGCAGCTTAGTTGGTAGCGGGAGGGAGACCCAGTACTTC. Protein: CASSLVGSGRETQYF.

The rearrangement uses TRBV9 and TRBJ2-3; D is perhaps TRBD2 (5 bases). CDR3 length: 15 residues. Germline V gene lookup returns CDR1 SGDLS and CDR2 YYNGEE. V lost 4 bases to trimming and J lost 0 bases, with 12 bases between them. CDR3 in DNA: TGTGCCAGCAGCTCGCGCGAGGGCAGCACAGATACGCAGTATTTT. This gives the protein CASSSREGSTDTQYF.